What follows are 15 T cell receptor beta chains derived from one specimen sequenced in a study of blood T cell repertoires in COVID-19. Produced via immunoSEQ multiplex PCR; TCRdb's table is partial and in-frame only. Found here are 100,000 to 120,000 clones, 82% of them singletons; the top ten hold approximately 16%. The sequenced sample consisted of peripheral blood. Source of these receptors: a woman in her fifties or sixties with acute or convalescent COVID-19.

This chain uses TRBV27 with TRBJ1-2; no definite D call. Deletions cut 5 bases from V and 4 bases from J, with 11 bases between. CDR3 size: 13 residues. Germline CDR1 is MNHEY and CDR2 is SMNVEV (reference sequence). The CDR3 loop is CASSTQPGYGYTF. DNA for the CDR3: TGTGCCAGCAGTACCCAACCCGGCTATGGCTACACCTTC.

The chain carries TRBV6-6 and TRBJ1-6; D not resolved. V shed 2 bases and J shed 5 bases, with 7 bases lying between them. Germline lookup yields CDR1 MNHNY and CDR2 SVGAGI (reference sequence). The CDR3 has 14 amino acids. In DNA form, the CDR3 reads TGTGCCAGCAGTTACGACGGAGATAATTCACCCCTCCACTTT. Translation gives CASSYDGDNSPLHF.

The rearrangement joins TRBV6-2 or TRBV6-3 to TRBJ1-2; 10 bases fit TRBD1. Germline V CDR1 and CDR2: MNHEY, SVGEGT. The CDR3 runs 15 residues. J was trimmed by 3 bases and V by 2 bases; bases with no gene match: 3. CDR3 in DNA: TGTGCCAGCAGTTACCCCGGGACAGGGGACTATGGCTACACCTTC. Amino acid sequence: CASSYPGTGDYGYTF.

J is TRBJ1-1 and V is TRBV4-3, with no clear D. V was clipped by 0 bases and J by 1 base, with 9 bases between them. Germline V gene data show CDR1 as LGHNA and CDR2 as YSLEER. CDR3 length: 15 residues. As DNA, the CDR3 is TGCGCCAGCAGCCAAGAGGGCAGGCCGAACACTGAAGCTTTCTTT. This codes for CASSQEGRPNTEAFF.

The V gene is TRBV6-4, the J gene TRBJ2-3; TRBD2 matches at 10 bases. V lost 5 bases, J lost 1 base, and 3 bases stayed unmatched. The length of the CDR3 is 15 residues. Germline assignment: CDR1 MRHNA and CDR2 SNTAGT. In nucleotides, the CDR3 is TGTGCCAGCAGTTTAGCGGGGGGAGGCACAGATACGCAGTATTTT. This codes for CASSLAGGGTDTQYF.

The chain carries TRBV5-1 and TRBJ1-2, with D perhaps TRBD1 (6 bases). The CDR3 length is 15 residues. Between the trimmed V and J ends, which lost 0 bases and 6 bases, there was a span of 15 bases. Per the germline V gene, CDR1 is SGHRS and CDR2 is YFSETQ. CDR3 in DNA: TGCGCCAGCAGCTTGGAGGGCAGGGGAGGGGATGGCTACACCTTC. Its translation is CASSLEGRGGDGYTF. Looking up the rest from reference TRBV5-1 and TRBJ1-2 gives the full variable domain: KAGVTQTPRYLIKTRGQQVTLSCSPISGHRSVSWYQQTPGQGLQFLFEYFSETQRNKGNFPGRFSGRQFSNSRSEMNVSTLELGDSALYLCASSLEGRGGDGYTFGSGTRLTVV.

This clone was detected only once. V usage is TRBV27 and J usage is TRBJ1-4, with TRBD1 matching over 7 bases. V gave up 5 bases and J gave up 7 bases; unmatched junction bases: 13. The CDR3 extends over 16 amino acids. CDR1 is MNHEY and CDR2 is SMNVEV in the germline V gene (reference sequence). The chain's CDR3 is CASSTQTQGVGEKLFF. The CDR3 DNA follows: TGTGCCAGCAGTACCCAAACCCAGGGGGTTGGTGAAAAACTGTTTTTT.

This chain uses TRBV6-2 or TRBV6-3 with TRBJ2-5, with 11 bases that match TRBD2. The length of the CDR3 is 14 residues. V shed 2 bases, J shed 4 bases, and the junction held 0 bases outside the gene matches. The germline gives CDR1 MNHEY, CDR2 SVGEGT. CDR3: CASSYLAGGETQYF. CDR3 nucleotide sequence: TGTGCCAGCAGTTACCTAGCGGGGGGAGAGACCCAGTACTTC.

The V call is TRBV5-6, the J call TRBJ1-5, with D unclear. The CDR3 runs to 13 residues. V dropped 3 bases and J dropped 3 bases, with 7 bases sitting between them. The germline CDR1 and CDR2 sequences are SGHDT and YYEEEE. The CDR3 is CASSSRSNQPQHF. The CDR3 DNA reads as TGTGCCAGCAGCTCCAGGTCCAATCAGCCCCAGCATTTT.

This clone was detected a few times. The chain joins TRBV28 to TRBJ1-5, with D perhaps matching TRBD1 (6 bases). This CDR3 comprises 14 residues. V was clipped by 7 bases and J by 6 bases, with 16 bases between them. Germline loops: CDR1 MDHEN, CDR2 SYDVKM. The CDR3 nucleotides are TGTGCCAGCACCTTGGGGGGGCTAAGTCAGCCCCAGCATTTT. It codes for CASTLGGLSQPQHF.

This chain joins TRBV18 and TRBJ2-5; 7 bases are shared with TRBD2. In germline, CDR1 is KGHSH, CDR2 LQKENI. The V segment lost 3 bases and the J segment 5 bases; nucleotides outside the gene matches: 3. This CDR3 contains 13 residues. The CDR3 is CASSPGLVETQYF. The DNA for the CDR3 is TGTGCCAGCTCACCTGGACTAGTTGAGACCCAGTACTTC.

This chain links TRBV6-6 with TRBJ2-7; TRBD1 is a possible D gene (6 bases). The V gene lost 7 bases and the J gene lost 0 bases, with 16 bases spanning the gap. CDR1 MNHNY and CDR2 SVGAGI come from the germline V gene (reference sequence). The CDR3 spans 15 residues. The CDR3, as DNA: TGTGCCAGCACCCCCAATATGGACAGCTCCTACGAGCAGTACTTC. This codes for CASTPNMDSSYEQYF.

The chain recombines TRBV7-9 with TRBJ2-7; 9 bases map to TRBD1. The CDR3 runs 13 residues. V shed 1 base, J shed 5 bases, and the junction held 0 bases outside the gene matches. Germline V gene data show CDR1 as SEHNR and CDR2 as FQNEAQ (reference sequence). The CDR3 region is CASSLGDRDEQYF. For the CDR3, the DNA is TGTGCCAGCAGCTTAGGGGACAGGGACGAGCAGTACTTC.

The chain is built from TRBV7-6 and TRBJ1-5, with no clear D. The germline gives CDR1 SGHVS, CDR2 FNYEAQ. This CDR3 contains 19 residues. Trimming took off 0 bases at V and 4 bases at J, with 22 bases between the two ends. CDR3 coding DNA: TGTGCCAGCAGCTTAGCCCCGCAATTTCCGCGGCAGCGTAATCAGCCCCAGCATTTT. Protein: CASSLAPQFPRQRNQPQHF.

CDR3 sequence reads: CATSGTRVPQETQYF. Here the CDR3 DNA reads TGTGCCACCAGTGGGACGAGGGTACCCCAAGAGACCCAGTACTTC. The V gene is TRBV24-1, the J gene TRBJ2-5, with D perhaps TRBD2 (5 bases). Germline lookup yields CDR1 KGHDR and CDR2 SFDVKD. V lost 5 bases and J lost 1, with 13 bases in between. The CDR3 has 15 residues.